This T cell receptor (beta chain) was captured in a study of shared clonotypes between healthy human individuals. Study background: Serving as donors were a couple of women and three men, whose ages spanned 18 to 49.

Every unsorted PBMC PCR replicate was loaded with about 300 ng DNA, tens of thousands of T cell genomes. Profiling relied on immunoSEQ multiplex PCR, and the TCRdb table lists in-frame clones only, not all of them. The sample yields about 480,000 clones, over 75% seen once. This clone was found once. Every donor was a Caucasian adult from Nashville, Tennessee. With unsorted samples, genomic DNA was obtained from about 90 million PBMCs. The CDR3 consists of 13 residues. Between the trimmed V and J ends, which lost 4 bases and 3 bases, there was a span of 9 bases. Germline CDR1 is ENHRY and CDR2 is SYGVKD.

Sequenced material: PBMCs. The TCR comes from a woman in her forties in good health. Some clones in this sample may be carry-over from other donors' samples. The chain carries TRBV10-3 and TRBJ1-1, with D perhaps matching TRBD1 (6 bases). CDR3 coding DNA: TGTGCCATCAGTGGGACAGACTACACTGAAGCTTTCTTT. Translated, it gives CAISGTDYTEAFF.